The present entry profiles one T cell receptor beta chain with its context. The sample originates from a study of blood T cell repertoires in COVID-19. Between the trimmed V and J ends, which lost 4 bases and 5 bases, there was a span of 15 bases. Per the germline V gene, CDR1 is GTSNPN and CDR2 is SVGIG (reference sequence). CDR3 size: 14 residues. The table came from immunoSEQ multiplex PCR; TCRdb's copy has only in-frame clones and leaves some out. The sample includes around 170,000 clones, around 83% of them seen just once. The sequence came from a woman in her seventies with COVID-19, enrolled during active disease. V usage is TRBV30 and J usage is TRBJ1-3; D possibly corresponds to TRBD1 (6 bases). Sequencing was performed on peripheral blood. The CDR3 nucleotides read TGTGCCTGGACATCTAGGGGGGGAAGAAACACCATATATTTT. Its protein product is CAWTSRGGRNTIYF.